This T cell receptor beta chain emerged from a study of T cell responses to AZD1222 COVID-19 vaccine (TCRdb year 2021). At the level of the whole study: TCR sequencing covered roughly 230 trial participants: approximately 200 given two doses of AZD1222 and approximately 25 given two doses of MenACWY control vaccine. Trial participants were enrolled into age subgroups of 18-55, 56-69 and 70-plus years, which contained approximately 150, 30 and 60 TCR-sequenced participants, respectively.

The time point label here, explained by the study, means: about 28 days (+/-7) after the second vaccine dose. The intended sense of this specimen's treatment or condition label: meningococcal conjugate vaccine given as trial control. Vaccinee samples were obtained from the UK trials COV001 and COV002, which included a single-blind randomized controlled phase 2/3 trial of AZD1222 (ChAdOx1 nCoV-19) in healthy adults. For TCRbeta chain sequencing, PBMC samples from trial participants were taken at day 0 and at day 28 after the second dose. What the authors observed across the whole study: Conclusions about previously exposed vaccinees are limited, since just five or six AZD1222 recipients were seropositive for SARS-CoV-2 at baseline. Reportedly, almost half of the unique spike-specific TCRs recognized epitopes lying outside the regions that are mutated in the B.1.351 and B.1.1.7 variants. Spike-specific TCR breadth and depth rose significantly after two AZD1222 doses compared with day 0 and with MenACWY recipients. The vaccine-associated CD4 TCRs covered the entire spike protein, and the dominant responses fell in regions 160-218 and 743-854. Most participants were white British and females outnumbered males, and the authors suggested that clonal diversity may have been underestimated. In the small 56-69-year group, the increase in depth fell short of significance, most likely because of low power. Because no day 14 peak-response samples were available, repertoires were characterized only after the peak T cell response.

On this clone itself: Its antigen remains unidentified. No much larger clonotype is one base removed from it; base qualities were not supplied.

The CDR3 measures 15 amino acids from cysteine to phenylalanine. The only DNA kept is the CDR3, 45 bases in frame from the first base. CDR1 and CDR2 are drawn from the germline V gene (reference sequence): SEHNR, FQNEAQ. Clipping removes 6 bases from V and 7 bases from J, with 9 as the unmatched junction base count. The CDR3 regions of human TCRbeta chains were analyzed by immunosequencing. The paper's data handling went like this. TCRs in the repertoires were matched against a reference library of SARS-CoV-2-specific TCRs that had been generated with the MIRA antigen-specificity platform. Breadth meant the fraction of unique TCRs that were SARS-CoV-2-associated, whereas depth meant the fraction of total T cells that were SARS-CoV-2-associated. Using the MIRA data, every spike-specific TCR was mapped to the spike region that the TCR reacted to and assigned to either a CD4 or a CD8 class. Log10-transformed breadth and depth values were compared by one-way ANOVA with Sidak's multiple comparisons tests. TCRdb stores this immuneACCESS table with in-frame sequences only. Part of the clones is absent; in the studies checked, under half of the shortfall reflects unresolved V genes, and no reason is known for the rest. V and J calls and clone size are those listed in that table; D and trimming were worked out from the DNA. This sample lists some 120,000 clones; about 93% were detected once. 3.5% to 4.5% of the sample goes to the ten largest clones.

The sample was peripheral blood, taken 28 days after the second dose of the MenACWY control vaccine. This receptor was taken from an adult who received the MenACWY meningococcal vaccine as a control. The chain is made from TRBV7-9 and TRBJ2-3; 11 bases in the middle match TRBD2. The DNA is TGTGCCAGCAGGGCAGGACTAGCGGGCTTAAATACGCAGTATTTT. Its translation reads: CASRAGLAGLNTQYF.